These T cell receptor beta chains were read from a single sample in a study of shared clonotypes between healthy human individuals. Clones were sequenced by immunoSEQ multiplex PCR, and TCRdb holds only the in-frame ones, with some missing. The table shows fewer than 500,000 clones, with about 80% occurring only once. Sequencing used PBMCs. The receptor source for this set is a woman aged 40 to 55 in good health. Some clones in this sample may be carry-over from other donors' samples. The CDR3 runs from the conserved cysteine through the conserved F or W. The order of the fields is clone size, J gene, V gene, D gene, CDR3 DNA, CDR3 protein. The D gene is left open where the match is weak. Expanded clones are given a class, and other clones once, few, many or no size at all.

clone size: -; J gene: TRBJ1-1; V gene: TRBV14; D gene: TRBD1; CDR3 DNA: TGTGCCAGCAGACGGACAGGGGATACCATGAACACTGAAGCTTTCTTT; CDR3 protein: CASRRTGDTMNTEAFF
clone size: -; J gene: TRBJ2-2; V gene: TRBV28; D gene: TRBD2; CDR3 DNA: TGTGACGGGAGGGAGGAGCTGTTTTTT; CDR3 protein: CDGREELFF
clone size: -; J gene: TRBJ1-5; V gene: TRBV5-6; D gene: -; CDR3 DNA: TGTGCCAGCAGCCTCGCGGCAGGGGACAATCAGCCCCAGCATTTT; CDR3 protein: CASSLAAGDNQPQHF
clone size: -; J gene: TRBJ1-1; V gene: TRBV30; D gene: -; CDR3 DNA: TGTGCCTGGAGTAGCGGGGGCGGATGGACTGAAGCTTTCTTT; CDR3 protein: CAWSSGGGWTEAFF
clone size: -; J gene: TRBJ2-7; V gene: TRBV4-3; D gene: -; CDR3 DNA: TGCGCCAGCAGCCTCAGTCTTAGGGGCCAGTACGAGCAGTACTTC; CDR3 protein: CASSLSLRGQYEQYF
clone size: -; J gene: TRBJ1-5; V gene: TRBV7-8; D gene: TRBD1; CDR3 DNA: TGTGCCAGCAGCTCCGACAGGGTGGGAAATCAGCCCCAGCATTTT; CDR3 protein: CASSSDRVGNQPQHF
clone size: few; J gene: TRBJ2-7; V gene: TRBV27; D gene: TRBD2; CDR3 DNA: TGTGCCAGCAGCTGGACTAGCGGGAGCGGATACGAGCAGTACTTC; CDR3 protein: CASSWTSGSGYEQYF
clone size: -; J gene: TRBJ2-6; V gene: TRBV19; D gene: -; CDR3 DNA: TGTGCCAGTTCCACAGGGTTGGCTGGGGCCAACGTCCTGACTTTC; CDR3 protein: CASSTGLAGANVLTF
clone size: -; J gene: TRBJ1-1; V gene: TRBV6-5; D gene: -; CDR3 DNA: TGTGCCAGCAGTTACTCGGAGGCTCGGACTGAAGCTTTCTTT; CDR3 protein: CASSYSEARTEAFF
clone size: -; J gene: TRBJ2-7; V gene: TRBV10-3; D gene: -; CDR3 DNA: TGTGCCATCAGTGAGGGGAGGACCAACCGGTACGAGCAGTACTTC; CDR3 protein: CAISEGRTNRYEQYF
clone size: -; J gene: TRBJ2-1; V gene: TRBV11-2; D gene: TRBD2; CDR3 DNA: TGTGCCAGCAGCTCGGGACTAGCGGGGGATGAGCAGTTCTTC; CDR3 protein: CASSSGLAGDEQFF
clone size: -; J gene: TRBJ2-4; V gene: TRBV6-5; D gene: TRBD1; CDR3 DNA: TGTGCCAGCCAGCAGGGACAGGGAAAAAACATTCAGTACTTC; CDR3 protein: CASQQGQGKNIQYF
clone size: -; J gene: TRBJ2-7; V gene: TRBV5-4; D gene: -; CDR3 DNA: TGTGCCAGCAGCTCGGACCGGAGCTCCTACGAGCAGTACTTC; CDR3 protein: CASSSDRSSYEQYF
clone size: -; J gene: TRBJ2-1; V gene: TRBV29-1; D gene: -; CDR3 DNA: TGCAGCGTCGCCCGAGGAGGGAATGAGCAGTTCTTC; CDR3 protein: CSVARGGNEQFF
clone size: -; J gene: TRBJ2-1; V gene: TRBV7-9; D gene: -; CDR3 DNA: TGTGCCAGCAGCTTCTGGGCATTGCGGAATGAGCAGTTCTTC; CDR3 protein: CASSFWALRNEQFF
clone size: -; J gene: TRBJ1-1; V gene: TRBV5-6; D gene: -; CDR3 DNA: TGTGCCAGCAGCTTGTTCGTCATGAACACTGAAGCTTTCTTT; CDR3 protein: CASSLFVMNTEAFF
clone size: -; J gene: TRBJ2-7; V gene: TRBV5-6; D gene: -; CDR3 DNA: TGTGCCAGCAGCTTGCCCGCAGGGGAAGACTACGAGCAGTACTTC; CDR3 protein: CASSLPAGEDYEQYF
clone size: -; J gene: TRBJ1-2; V gene: TRBV25-1; D gene: -; CDR3 DNA: TGTGCCAGCACGGACAACGGCGATGGCTACACCTTC; CDR3 protein: CASTDNGDGYTF
clone size: once; J gene: TRBJ2-2; V gene: TRBV7-3; D gene: -; CDR3 DNA: TGTGCCAGCAGCGCCAGCCTGGGGGCCGGGGAGCTGTTTTTT; CDR3 protein: CASSASLGAGELFF
clone size: many; J gene: TRBJ2-7; V gene: TRBV7-6; D gene: TRBD1; CDR3 DNA: TGTGCCAGCAGCTTAGCGGTGAGAACAGGGGGACTGGGGTCCTACGAGCAGTACTTC; CDR3 protein: CASSLAVRTGGLGSYEQYF
clone size: -; J gene: TRBJ2-7; V gene: TRBV5-1; D gene: -; CDR3 DNA: TGCGCCAGCAGCTTGAGAGGCAGCGCTACCTACGAGCAGTACTTC; CDR3 protein: CASSLRGSATYEQYF
clone size: -; J gene: TRBJ1-2; V gene: TRBV28; D gene: -; CDR3 DNA: TGTGCCAGCAGCAACACCTATTATGGCTACACCTTC; CDR3 protein: CASSNTYYGYTF
clone size: -; J gene: TRBJ2-7; V gene: TRBV7-8; D gene: TRBD1; CDR3 DNA: TGTGCCAGCAGCTTGCCGCCCGGGACAGACTACGAGCAGTACTTC; CDR3 protein: CASSLPPGTDYEQYF
clone size: -; J gene: TRBJ1-2; V gene: TRBV19; D gene: -; CDR3 DNA: TGTGCCAGTAGCACGCAGCACCTCTCGAGGTATGGCTACACCTTC; CDR3 protein: CASSTQHLSRYGYTF
clone size: once; J gene: TRBJ1-5; V gene: TRBV30; D gene: TRBD1; CDR3 DNA: TGTGCCTGGAGCTTGACAGGGGGCAGGCAGCCCCAGCATTTT; CDR3 protein: CAWSLTGGRQPQHF
clone size: -; J gene: TRBJ1-4; V gene: TRBV5-1; D gene: TRBD1; CDR3 DNA: TGCGCCAGCAGGAGCGGGACAGGGAATGAAAAACTGTTTTTT; CDR3 protein: CASRSGTGNEKLFF
clone size: -; J gene: TRBJ1-5; V gene: TRBV5-8; D gene: -; CDR3 DNA: TGTGCCAGCAGCTCGGACGGACCTCGTCAGCCCCAGCATTTT; CDR3 protein: CASSSDGPRQPQHF
clone size: -; J gene: TRBJ1-2; V gene: TRBV18; D gene: -; CDR3 DNA: TGTGCCAGCTCAACCGGACAGAACTATGGCTACACCTTC; CDR3 protein: CASSTGQNYGYTF
clone size: few; J gene: TRBJ1-2; V gene: TRBV9; D gene: TRBD1; CDR3 DNA: TGTGCCAGCAGCGCGACAGGGGGCTATGGCTACACCTTC; CDR3 protein: CASSATGGYGYTF
clone size: -; J gene: TRBJ2-7; V gene: TRBV6-1; D gene: -; CDR3 DNA: TGTGCCAGCAGAGGGGAGTTCCCGAATTCCTACGAGCAGTACTTC; CDR3 protein: CASRGEFPNSYEQYF
clone size: -; J gene: TRBJ1-4; V gene: TRBV7-9; D gene: TRBD1; CDR3 DNA: TGTGCCAGCAGCTTAGCGCAGGGGGCCACTAATGAAAAACTGTTTTTT; CDR3 protein: CASSLAQGATNEKLFF
clone size: -; J gene: TRBJ2-1; V gene: TRBV19; D gene: -; CDR3 DNA: TGTGCCACAGACGGGACCTACAATGAGCAGTTCTTC; CDR3 protein: CATDGTYNEQFF
clone size: -; J gene: TRBJ2-5; V gene: TRBV9; D gene: TRBD2; CDR3 DNA: TGTGCCAGCAGCCCCACGACTAGCGGGAGGGCCGGGGAGACCCAGTACTTC; CDR3 protein: CASSPTTSGRAGETQYF
clone size: -; J gene: TRBJ1-1; V gene: TRBV18; D gene: -; CDR3 DNA: TGTGCCAGCTCACCTCCATTCATGAACACTGAAGCTTTCTTT; CDR3 protein: CASSPPFMNTEAFF
clone size: -; J gene: TRBJ1-1; V gene: TRBV11-2; D gene: -; CDR3 DNA: TGTGCCAGCAGCCGGGGATTAAAGAACACTGAAGCTTTCTTT; CDR3 protein: CASSRGLKNTEAFF
clone size: -; J gene: TRBJ2-1; V gene: TRBV6-6; D gene: -; CDR3 DNA: TGTGCCAGCAGTACGTTGGACTTCTTCCCCCATGAGCAGTTCTTC; CDR3 protein: CASSTLDFFPHEQFF
clone size: -; J gene: TRBJ2-7; V gene: TRBV28; D gene: -; CDR3 DNA: TGTGCCAGCAGGGGGACGGTAGAGTACGAGCAGTACTTC; CDR3 protein: CASRGTVEYEQYF
clone size: -; J gene: TRBJ2-3; V gene: TRBV13; D gene: TRBD2; CDR3 DNA: TGTGCCAGCAGCCCCAAGACTAGCGTCACAGATACGCAGTATTTT; CDR3 protein: CASSPKTSVTDTQYF
clone size: once; J gene: TRBJ2-3; V gene: TRBV19; D gene: TRBD2; CDR3 DNA: TGTGCCAGTAGTGGGTCCAGCGGGGCGCTGTTAGATACGCAGTATTTT; CDR3 protein: CASSGSSGALLDTQYF
clone size: -; J gene: TRBJ2-7; V gene: TRBV5-1; D gene: -; CDR3 DNA: TGCGCCAGCAGCCTAGGGGACGGATCCTACGAGCAGTACTTC; CDR3 protein: CASSLGDGSYEQYF
clone size: -; J gene: TRBJ2-1; V gene: TRBV5-4; D gene: -; CDR3 DNA: TGTGCCAGCAGCTTGGATAGCCACTCCTACAATGAGCAGTTCTTC; CDR3 protein: CASSLDSHSYNEQFF
clone size: -; J gene: TRBJ2-7; V gene: TRBV5-1; D gene: -; CDR3 DNA: TGCGCCAGCAGCTTGGAATCCTACGAGCAGTACTTC; CDR3 protein: CASSLESYEQYF
clone size: -; J gene: TRBJ2-7; V gene: TRBV28; D gene: TRBD2; CDR3 DNA: TGTGCCAGCGGGGGGGACTCCTACGAGCAGTACTTC; CDR3 protein: CASGGDSYEQYF
clone size: many; J gene: TRBJ2-5; V gene: TRBV7-7; D gene: TRBD1; CDR3 DNA: TGTGCCAGCAGCCCCCGGGACAGGGGATTGGAGACCCAGTACTTC; CDR3 protein: CASSPRDRGLETQYF
clone size: -; J gene: TRBJ2-5; V gene: TRBV2; D gene: -; CDR3 DNA: TGTGCCAGTGCAAGTGGCACCCAGTACTTC; CDR3 protein: CASASGTQYF
clone size: -; J gene: TRBJ2-2; V gene: TRBV6-5; D gene: TRBD2; CDR3 DNA: TGTGCCAGCAGTTATCTAGCGGGACGTAGAACCGGGGAGCTGTTTTTT; CDR3 protein: CASSYLAGRRTGELFF
clone size: -; J gene: TRBJ1-2; V gene: TRBV4-1; D gene: TRBD1; CDR3 DNA: TGCGCCAGCAGCCCGGGACAGGGGGAATATGGCTACACCTTC; CDR3 protein: CASSPGQGEYGYTF
clone size: many; J gene: TRBJ2-4; V gene: TRBV7-9; D gene: -; CDR3 DNA: TGTGCCAGCAGCTTAGGAGCAGTTCAGTACTTC; CDR3 protein: CASSLGAVQYF
clone size: -; J gene: TRBJ1-5; V gene: TRBV6-1; D gene: -; CDR3 DNA: TGTGCCAGCAGTGGGGCCCCCGGGGGTTCTAGCAATCAGCCCCAGCATTTT; CDR3 protein: CASSGAPGGSSNQPQHF
clone size: -; J gene: TRBJ2-3; V gene: TRBV20-1; D gene: -; CDR3 DNA: TGCAGTGCTAGAGCCGGGGGTACGCAGTATTTT; CDR3 protein: CSARAGGTQYF
clone size: -; J gene: TRBJ2-1; V gene: TRBV5-6; D gene: TRBD2; CDR3 DNA: TGTGCCAGCAGCCCTCCTAGCGGGGAATACAATGAGCAGTTCTTC; CDR3 protein: CASSPPSGEYNEQFF
clone size: -; J gene: TRBJ1-1; V gene: TRBV9; D gene: -; CDR3 DNA: TGTGCCAGCAGCGTACTCCAAGGGAGTTCTGAAGCTTTCTTT; CDR3 protein: CASSVLQGSSEAFF
clone size: few; J gene: TRBJ2-3; V gene: TRBV5-4; D gene: TRBD2; CDR3 DNA: TGTGCCAGCACCACGAGGCGGGAGGGCGCAGATACGCAGTATTTT; CDR3 protein: CASTTRREGADTQYF
clone size: -; J gene: TRBJ2-1; V gene: TRBV5-1; D gene: TRBD2; CDR3 DNA: TGCGCCAGCAGCTTGGGCAGTGCGGGGGGTTCCTACAATGAGCAGTTCTTC; CDR3 protein: CASSLGSAGGSYNEQFF
clone size: -; J gene: TRBJ1-5; V gene: TRBV13; D gene: TRBD1; CDR3 DNA: TGTGCCAGCAGCTTAGGCAGACAGGGAAATCAGCCCCAGCATTTT; CDR3 protein: CASSLGRQGNQPQHF
clone size: -; J gene: TRBJ2-5; V gene: TRBV11-1; D gene: -; CDR3 DNA: TGTGCCAGCAGCTTCGGCTCCCAAGAGACCCAGTACTTC; CDR3 protein: CASSFGSQETQYF
clone size: -; J gene: TRBJ1-3; V gene: TRBV10-3; D gene: -; CDR3 DNA: TGTGCCATCAGCGATCCTCTTGACGGAAACACCATATATTTT; CDR3 protein: CAISDPLDGNTIYF